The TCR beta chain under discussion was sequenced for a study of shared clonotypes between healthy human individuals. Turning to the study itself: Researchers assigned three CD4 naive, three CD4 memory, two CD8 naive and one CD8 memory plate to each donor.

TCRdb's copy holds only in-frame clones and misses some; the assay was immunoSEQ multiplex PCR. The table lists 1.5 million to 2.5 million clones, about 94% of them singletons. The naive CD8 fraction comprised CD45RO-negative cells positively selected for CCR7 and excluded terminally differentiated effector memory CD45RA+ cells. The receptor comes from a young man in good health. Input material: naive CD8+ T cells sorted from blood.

The CDR3 DNA follows: TGTGCCAGCAGTCCAGACCCCGGGGGTTCCTACAATGAGCAGTTCTTC. Translation: CASSPDPGGSYNEQFF. The V call is TRBV27, the J call TRBJ2-1, with a weak D call TRBD2 (6 bases). The CDR3 totals 16 residues. V was cut by 5 bases and J by 1 base, with 15 bases left in between. The germline V gene has CDR1 MNHEY and CDR2 SMNVEV (reference sequence).